The clone carrying this TCR beta chain has only a few counts. This record comes from a study of early T cells in non-severe SARS-CoV-2 infection. Trimming at V came to 6 bases and at J to 6 bases, leaving 21 bases not matched to a gene. The CDR3 length is 19 residues. The V gene's germline CDR1 is MNHNY and CDR2 SVGAGI (reference sequence). Individual cDNA molecules were tagged with unique molecular identifiers. TCRdb re-derived calls from the 5' RACE reads in MiXCR, one entry per CDR3 protein. The sample contains fewer than 85,000 distinct CDR3 sequences, about 11% of which appear only once. This specimen consisted of whole blood, obtained at baseline. The chain couples TRBV6-6 to TRBJ2-1; 9 positions match TRBD2. This sequence originates from an adult who was a healthcare worker with PCR-confirmed SARS-CoV-2 infection or an uninfected control (not recorded which). CDR3 sequence: CASRLALSPAVAGANEQFF. The CDR3 region has the DNA TGTGCCAGCAGACTGGCGCTATCGCCGGCTGTAGCGGGGGCCAATGAGCAGTTCTTC.